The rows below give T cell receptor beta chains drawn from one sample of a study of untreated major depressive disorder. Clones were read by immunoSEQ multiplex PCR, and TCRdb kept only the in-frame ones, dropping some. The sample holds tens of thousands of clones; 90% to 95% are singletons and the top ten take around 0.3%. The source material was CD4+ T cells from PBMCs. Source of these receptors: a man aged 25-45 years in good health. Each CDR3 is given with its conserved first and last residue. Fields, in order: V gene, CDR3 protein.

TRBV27 CASSLHGRTGTQYF
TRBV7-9 CASSSTAGSSEAFF
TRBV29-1 CSGSDRGEQYF
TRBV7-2 CASSSSRGVAYEQYF
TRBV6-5 CASRRDSYSGNTIYF
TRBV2 CASITFANTGELFF
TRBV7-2 CASSLAGAGTDTQYF
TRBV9 CASQGGYNEQFF
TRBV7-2 CASSPGSRWNTEAFF
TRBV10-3 CAISSLDRNSPNYGYTF
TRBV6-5 CASNQLTGTEAFF
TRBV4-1 CASSQDYVMANQPQHF
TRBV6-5 CASSYAGQGRGQPQHF
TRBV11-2 CASSPLAGGRGEQYF
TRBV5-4 CASSLPGGNQPQHF
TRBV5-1 CASSYLGPSEGTGELFF
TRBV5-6 CASSWRTGDYEQYF
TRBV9 CASSPGTPNSNQPQHF
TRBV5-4 CASSLDFQGGKLFF
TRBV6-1 CASGSGREYTQYF
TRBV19 CASRPGFAGANVLTF
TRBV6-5 CASSYSTGPELFF
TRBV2 CASNLAGGSGEQYF
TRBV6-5 CASSRGLDLDEQFF